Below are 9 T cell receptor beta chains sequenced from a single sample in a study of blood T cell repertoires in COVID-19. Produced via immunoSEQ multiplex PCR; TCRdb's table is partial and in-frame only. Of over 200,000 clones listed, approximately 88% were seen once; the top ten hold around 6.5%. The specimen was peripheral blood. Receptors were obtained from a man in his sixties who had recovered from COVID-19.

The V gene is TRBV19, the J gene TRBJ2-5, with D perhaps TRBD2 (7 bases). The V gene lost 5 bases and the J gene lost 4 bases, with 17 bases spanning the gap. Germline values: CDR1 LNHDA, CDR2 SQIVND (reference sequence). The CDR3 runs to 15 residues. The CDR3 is CASSRGGAASETQYF. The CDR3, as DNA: TGTGCCAGTAGTCGTGGGGGGGCCGCTTCAGAGACCCAGTACTTC.

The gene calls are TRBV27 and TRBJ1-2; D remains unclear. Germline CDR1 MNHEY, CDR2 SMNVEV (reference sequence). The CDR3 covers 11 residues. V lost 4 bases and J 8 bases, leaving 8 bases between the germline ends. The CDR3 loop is CASSSGWGYTF. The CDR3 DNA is TGTGCCAGCAGTTCCGGGTGGGGCTACACCTTC.

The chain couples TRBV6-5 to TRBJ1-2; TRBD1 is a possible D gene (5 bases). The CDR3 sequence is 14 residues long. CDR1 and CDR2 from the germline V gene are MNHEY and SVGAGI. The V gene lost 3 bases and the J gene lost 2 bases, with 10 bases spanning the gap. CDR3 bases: TGTGCCAGCAGTTATCTACAGGCCAACTATGGCTACACCTTC. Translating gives CASSYLQANYGYTF.

The CDR3 sequence: CASSLPGLAGRTGELFF. CDR3 DNA sequence: TGTGCCAGCAGCCTCCCGGGACTAGCGGGACGGACCGGGGAGCTGTTTTTT. The genes are TRBV3-1 (or the pseudogene TRBV3-2) and TRBJ2-2; 13 nucleotides match TRBD2. This CDR3 comprises 17 residues. Per the germline V gene, CDR1 is LGHDT and CDR2 is YNNKEL (reference sequence). J gave up 5 bases and V 4 bases, and 7 bases lay outside the gene matches.

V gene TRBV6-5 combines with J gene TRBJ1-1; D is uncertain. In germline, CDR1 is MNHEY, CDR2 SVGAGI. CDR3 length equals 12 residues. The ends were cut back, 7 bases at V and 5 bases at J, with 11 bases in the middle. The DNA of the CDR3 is TGTGCCAGCAACAGAGAAGTGACTGAAGCTTTCTTT. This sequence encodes CASNREVTEAFF.

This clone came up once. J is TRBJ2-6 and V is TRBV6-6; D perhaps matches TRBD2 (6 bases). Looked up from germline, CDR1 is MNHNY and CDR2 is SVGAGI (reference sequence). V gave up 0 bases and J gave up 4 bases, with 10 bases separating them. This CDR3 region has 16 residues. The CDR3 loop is CASSYSGGPGANVLTF. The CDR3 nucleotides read TGTGCCAGCAGTTACTCGGGAGGCCCCGGGGCCAACGTCCTGACTTTC.

The CDR3 here is CASSHLRDEKLFF. DNA of the CDR3: TGTGCCAGCAGCCATCTGAGGGATGAAAAACTGTTTTTT. The chain combines TRBV7-9 with TRBJ1-4, with D uncertain. Germline V gene data show CDR1 as SEHNR and CDR2 as FQNEAQ (reference sequence). The CDR3 consists of 13 residues. The V end was cut by 5 bases, the J end by 6 bases, with 10 bases between.

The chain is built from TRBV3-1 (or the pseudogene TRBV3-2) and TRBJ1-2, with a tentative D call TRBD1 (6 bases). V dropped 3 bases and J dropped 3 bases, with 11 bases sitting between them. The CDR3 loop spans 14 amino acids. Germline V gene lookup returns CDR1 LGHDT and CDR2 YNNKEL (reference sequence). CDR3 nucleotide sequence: TGTGCCAGCAGCCAGCTGGGGGCGGACTATGGCTACACCTTC. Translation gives CASSQLGADYGYTF.

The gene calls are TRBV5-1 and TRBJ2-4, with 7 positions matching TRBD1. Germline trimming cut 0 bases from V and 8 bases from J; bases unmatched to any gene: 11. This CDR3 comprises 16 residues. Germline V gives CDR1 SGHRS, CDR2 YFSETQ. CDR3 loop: CASSLGDSPTTHIQYF. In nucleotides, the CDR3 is TGCGCCAGCAGCTTGGGGGACAGCCCAACGACCCACATTCAGTACTTC.